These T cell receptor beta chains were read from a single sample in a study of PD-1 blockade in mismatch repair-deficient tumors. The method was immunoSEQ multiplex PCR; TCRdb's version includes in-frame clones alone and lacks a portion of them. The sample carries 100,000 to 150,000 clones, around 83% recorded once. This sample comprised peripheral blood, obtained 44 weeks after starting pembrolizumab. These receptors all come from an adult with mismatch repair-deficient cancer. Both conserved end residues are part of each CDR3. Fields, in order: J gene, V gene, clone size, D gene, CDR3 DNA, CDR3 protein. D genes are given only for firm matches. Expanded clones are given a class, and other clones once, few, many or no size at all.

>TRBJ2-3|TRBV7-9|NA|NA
TGTGCCAGCAGCCGGGTGGGGAGAGCGTACACAGATACGCAGTATTTT
CASSRVGRAYTDTQYF
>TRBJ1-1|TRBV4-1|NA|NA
TGCGCCAGCAGCCTAAGCAGGGCCCTGGGCACTGAAGCTTTCTTT
CASSLSRALGTEAFF
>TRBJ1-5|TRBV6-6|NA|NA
TGTGCCAGCAGTTACGGGCAGGCTTTCAATCAGCCCCAGCATTTT
CASSYGQAFNQPQHF
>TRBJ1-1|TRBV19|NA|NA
TGTGCCAGTAGTATGGGGTTCACTGAAGCTTTCTTT
CASSMGFTEAFF
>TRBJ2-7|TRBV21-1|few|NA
TGTGCCAGCAGCAAAGCGCTTTTTCCAACACAGGGGGAATACGAGCAGTACTTC
CASSKALFPTQGEYEQYF
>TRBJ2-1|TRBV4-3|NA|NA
TGCGCCAGCAGCCAGGCTTCGACGGAGGGATACAATGAGCAGTTCTTC
CASSQASTEGYNEQFF
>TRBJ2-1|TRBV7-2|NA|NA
TGTGCCAGCAGCTTAGGTTTTATCTATGAGCAGTTCTTC
CASSLGFIYEQFF
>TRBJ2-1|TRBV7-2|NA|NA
NA
CASSFGSGSYNEQFF
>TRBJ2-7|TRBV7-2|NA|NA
TGTGCCAGCAGCTTAGATGCAGGGGCAACAACCTACGAGCAGTACTTC
CASSLDAGATTYEQYF
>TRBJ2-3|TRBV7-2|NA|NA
TGTGCCAGCAGCCCGTCTTATCTCAGCACAGATACGCAGTATTTT
CASSPSYLSTDTQYF
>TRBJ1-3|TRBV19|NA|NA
TGTGCCAGTAGTATAGATCGAGGGGAAAGCTCTGGAAACACCATATATTTT
CASSIDRGESSGNTIYF
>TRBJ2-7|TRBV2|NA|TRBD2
TGTGCCAGCAGTGAGGGACTAGCAGTATACGAGCAGTACTTC
CASSEGLAVYEQYF
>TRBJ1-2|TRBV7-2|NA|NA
TGTGCCAGCAGCTTAGACAGGGACTATGGCTACACCTTC
CASSLDRDYGYTF
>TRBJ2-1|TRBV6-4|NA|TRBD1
TGTGCCAGCAGTGACGGGACAGGGGGCAATGAGCAGTTCTTC
CASSDGTGGNEQFF
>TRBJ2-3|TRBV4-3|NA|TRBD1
TGCGCCAGCAGCCAAGGCACAGGGGAGTATTGGATTACGCAGTATTTT
CASSQGTGEYWITQYF
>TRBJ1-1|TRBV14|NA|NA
TGTGCCAGCAGCCAAGTGTACCTCCTCACTGAAGCTTTCTTT
CASSQVYLLTEAFF
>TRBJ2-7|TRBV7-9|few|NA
TGTGCCAGCAGCCTCGTGGGGGGCTACGAGCAGTACTTC
CASSLVGGYEQYF
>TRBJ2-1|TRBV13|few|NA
TGTGCCAGCAGCCCGGCGGGACAGTTAAACAATGAGCAGTTCTTC
CASSPAGQLNNEQFF
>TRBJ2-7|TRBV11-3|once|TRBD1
TGTGCCAGCAGCTTAGTTTGGACAGGGGGCTACGAGCAGTACTTC
CASSLVWTGGYEQYF
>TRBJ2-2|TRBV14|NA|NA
TGTGCCAGCAGCCAGGCCCCAAACACCGGGGAGCTGTTTTTT
CASSQAPNTGELFF
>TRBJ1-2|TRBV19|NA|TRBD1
TGTGCCAGTAGCTTTCACGGGACAGGGGAAAAAGAGGGCTATGGCTACACCTTC
CASSFHGTGEKEGYGYTF
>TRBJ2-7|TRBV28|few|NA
TGTGCCAGCAGCGTACAGGGAGCCGGCTCCTACGAGCAGTACTTC
CASSVQGAGSYEQYF
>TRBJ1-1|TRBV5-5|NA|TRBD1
TGTGCCAGCAGCTACTCCGGGACAGGGGGCTTTACTGAAGCTTTCTTT
CASSYSGTGGFTEAFF
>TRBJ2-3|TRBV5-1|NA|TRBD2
TGCGCCAGCAGCCGGATCGGACTAGCGGGAGGGCGTACAGATACGCAGTATTTT
CASSRIGLAGGRTDTQYF
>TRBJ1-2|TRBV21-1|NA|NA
TGTGCCAGCAGCGCCCCTCGGGGACAGGGGTCGGACTATGGCTACACCTTC
CASSAPRGQGSDYGYTF
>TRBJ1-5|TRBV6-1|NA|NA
TGTGCCAGCAGTGGTGGACAGCTCAATCAACCCCAGCATTTT
CASSGGQLNQPQHF
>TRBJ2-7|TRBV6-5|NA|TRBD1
TGTGCCAGCAGTTACAGGGGACAGGGTCTCGAGCAGTACTTC
CASSYRGQGLEQYF
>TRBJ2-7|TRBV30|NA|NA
TGTGCCTGGAGTGTACTTGGCAGGGGGGCGTCGTACTTC
CAWSVLGRGASYF
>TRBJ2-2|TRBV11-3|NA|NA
TGTGCCAGCAGCTTAGAGGGGTGGGGGTCCGCCGGGGAGCTGTTTTTT
CASSLEGWGSAGELFF
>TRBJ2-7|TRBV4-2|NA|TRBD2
TGTGCCAGCAGCCCCGCCGCTCAGCGGGGGCCTCCTGAGCAGTACTTC
CASSPAAQRGPPEQYF
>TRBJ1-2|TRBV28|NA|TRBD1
TGTGCCGTCAGACAGGGGGCTTTCTATGGCTACACCTTC
CAVRQGAFYGYTF
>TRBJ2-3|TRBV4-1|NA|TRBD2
TGCGCCAGCAGCCAGAGGGGGACTAGCGGATACACAGATACGCAGTATTTT
CASSQRGTSGYTDTQYF
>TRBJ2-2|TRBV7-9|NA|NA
TGTGCCAGCAGCGCTAGATTCACCGGGGAGCTGTTTTTT
CASSARFTGELFF
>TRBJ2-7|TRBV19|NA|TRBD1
TGTGCCAGTAGTCGCGGGACAGGGTTCTACGAGCAGTACTTC
CASSRGTGFYEQYF
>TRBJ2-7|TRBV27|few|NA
TGTGCCAGCAGTTCACACCTCGGGACAAACTACGAGCAGTACTTC
CASSSHLGTNYEQYF
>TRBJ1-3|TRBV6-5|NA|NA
TGTGCCAGCAGGACACAGGGTATGGCTGGAAACACCATATATTTT
CASRTQGMAGNTIYF
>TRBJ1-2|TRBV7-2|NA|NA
TGTGCCAGCAGCTTAGCGCTTAGAGGTACCGGGGAACACTTC
CASSLALRGTGEHF
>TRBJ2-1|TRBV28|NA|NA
TGTGCCAGCAGTAAACAGCGAGCCTCCTACAATGAGCAGTTCTTC
CASSKQRASYNEQFF
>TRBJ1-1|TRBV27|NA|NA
TGTGCCAGCAGTTTATCGGGTGGGAGGAGGGCGGCTTTCTTT
CASSLSGGRRAAFF
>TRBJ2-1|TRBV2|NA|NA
TGTGCCGACGCCGTCCAGCGGCCGAGACATGAGCAGTTCTTC
CADAVQRPRHEQFF